This is a list of T cell receptor beta chains from one sample in a study of T-cell memory formation after mild COVID-19. TCRdb passed the 5' RACE reads through MiXCR, listing each CDR3 protein once. The sample lists more than 450,000 distinct CDR3 sequences, 15% to 20% seen once, with about 12% in the top ten. Sequencing was performed on PBMCs or a T cell subset sorted from them (not recorded which). Source of these receptors: an adult woman who had mild COVID-19 (a few samples of this study predate the infection). Cell type and time point are not known. The CDR3 runs from the conserved cysteine through the conserved F or W. The D gene is left open where the match is weak. For some rows the clone size is stated as once, few or many, or as a class when expanded; others skip it.

TRBJ1-1	few	TRBD1	TRBV4-1	CASSQRPTGGTEAFF	TGCGCCAGCAGCCAAAGACCGACAGGGGGCACTGAAGCTTTCTTT
TRBJ2-1	NA	TRBD2	TRBV7-6	CASSSLAGQYNEQFF	TGTGCCAGCAGCTCGTTAGCGGGGCAGTACAATGAGCAGTTCTTC
TRBJ2-3	few	NA	TRBV12-3/TRBV12-4	CASSSQIRDTQYF	TGTGCCAGCAGTTCTCAAATACGGGATACGCAGTATTTT
TRBJ1-5	few	NA	TRBV4-2	CASSQAGDSNQPQHF	TGTGCCAGCAGCCAAGCCGGGGATAGCAATCAGCCCCAGCATTTT
TRBJ2-7	few	TRBD1	TRBV12-3/TRBV12-4	CASSLKSGTGVYEQYF	TGTGCCAGCAGTTTAAAGTCTGGGACAGGGGTGTACGAGCAGTACTTC
TRBJ1-1	NA	TRBD1	TRBV7-9	CASSSLTGMNTEAFF	TGTGCCAGCAGCTCCTTGACAGGGATGAACACTGAAGCTTTCTTT
TRBJ2-2	few	NA	TRBV10-2	CASWGNTGELFF	TGCGCCAGCTGGGGAAACACCGGGGAGCTGTTTTTT
TRBJ2-1	few	TRBD2	TRBV6-5	CASSSLRLAASYNEQFF	TGTGCCAGCAGTAGCCTTAGGCTAGCGGCTTCCTACAATGAGCAGTTCTTC
TRBJ2-7	NA	TRBD1	TRBV9	CASSVRDRSSYEQYF	TGTGCCAGCAGCGTCCGGGACAGGAGCTCCTACGAGCAGTACTTC
TRBJ2-1	NA	NA	TRBV27	CASSLIGHPGNNEQFF	TGTGCCAGCAGTTTAATTGGTCACCCGGGAAACAATGAGCAGTTCTTC
TRBJ1-1	NA	TRBD1	TRBV30	CAWSVARGVTEAFF	TGTGCCTGGAGTGTAGCCAGGGGGGTAACTGAAGCTTTCTTT
TRBJ2-7	NA	NA	TRBV10-3	CAISETEGGSYEQYF	TGTGCCATCAGTGAGACCGAGGGGGGCTCCTACGAGCAGTACTTC
TRBJ1-2	many	NA	TRBV5-1	CASSLYLRGYGYTF	TGCGCCAGCAGCTTGTATCTCCGTGGCTATGGCTACACCTTC
TRBJ2-3	NA	TRBD1	TRBV3-1	CASSRTGVLLTQYF	TGTGCCAGCAGCCGGACAGGGGTCCTCCTTACGCAGTATTTT
TRBJ1-2	NA	NA	TRBV12-3/TRBV12-4	CASRPQGGYGYTF	TGTGCCAGCAGGCCACAGGGAGGCTATGGCTACACCTTC
TRBJ1-4	NA	TRBD1	TRBV30	CACRDRSGEKLFF	TGTGCCTGTAGGGACAGGTCAGGTGAAAAACTGTTTTTT
TRBJ2-2	NA	NA	TRBV5-1	CASSYRPGAGELFF	TGCGCCAGCAGCTACCGGCCAGGGGCCGGGGAGCTGTTTTTT
TRBJ1-4	NA	NA	TRBV14	CASSPNTGIGVYDEKLFF	TGTGCCAGCAGCCCTAACACAGGGATCGGGGTATATGATGAAAAACTGTTTTTT
TRBJ2-7	few	TRBD1	TRBV2	CASKGGQRSYEQYF	TGTGCCAGTAAAGGGGGACAGAGATCTTACGAGCAGTACTTC
TRBJ2-7	NA	NA	TRBV21-1	CASLNSPYEQYF	TGTGCCAGCCTCAACAGTCCCTACGAGCAGTACTTC